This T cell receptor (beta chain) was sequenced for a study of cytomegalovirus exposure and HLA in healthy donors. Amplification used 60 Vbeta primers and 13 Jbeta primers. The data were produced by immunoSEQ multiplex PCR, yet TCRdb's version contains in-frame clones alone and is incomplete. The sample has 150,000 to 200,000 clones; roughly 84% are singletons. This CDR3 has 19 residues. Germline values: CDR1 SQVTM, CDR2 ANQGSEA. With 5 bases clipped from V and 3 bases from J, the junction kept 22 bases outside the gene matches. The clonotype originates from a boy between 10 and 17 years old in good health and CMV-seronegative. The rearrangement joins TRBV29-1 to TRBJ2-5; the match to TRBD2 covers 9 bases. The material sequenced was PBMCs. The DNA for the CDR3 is TGCAGCGTTTGTCATAGGTGTAGCGGGAGAGCCCCTTACAAAGAGACCCAGTACTTC. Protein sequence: CSVCHRCSGRAPYKETQYF.